The 28 T cell receptor beta chains below come from one sample, sequenced in a study of human T cells and chemical hapten exposure. TCRdb fed the RACE reads into MiXCR, producing one record per CDR3 protein. Of roughly 60,000 distinct CDR3 sequences listed, approximately 13% were seen once; the top ten hold roughly 2.4%. Time point indicated: patch test 3, about 24 weeks after DPC sensitization. This sample's treatment: therapeutic diphenylcyclopropenone sensitization with weekly scalp DPC. Sequenced material: whole blood, taken in connection with sensitization to the hapten diphenylcyclopropenone (DPC). The source of these receptors is a man aged 25 to 45 with alopecia areata. Some clones in this sample may be carry-over from other donors' samples.

This chain links TRBV11-1 with TRBJ2-5, with D tentatively TRBD1 (6 bases). Germline values: CDR1 SGHAT, CDR2 FQDESV (reference sequence). CDR3 length: 13 amino acids. Trimming removed 5 bases from V and 6 bases from J, with 13 bases in between. The CDR3 coding sequence is TGTGCCAGCAGCCCCGGCCAGGGGCAGACCCAGTACTTC. As protein: CASSPGQGQTQYF. The variable domain in full, completed from reference TRBV11-1 and TRBJ2-5, reads EAEVAQSPRYKITEKSQAVAFWCDPISGHATLYWYRQILGQGPELLVQFQDESVVDDSQLPKDRFSAERLKGVDSTLKIQPAELGDSAMYLCASSPGQGQTQYFGPGTRLLVL.

This clonotype was seen many times. The rearrangement joins TRBV20-1 to TRBJ1-2; TRBD1 might be the D (5 bases). Germline V lookup: CDR1 DFQATT, CDR2 SNEGSKA (reference sequence). V was trimmed by 3 bases and J by 5 bases, leaving 13 bases between them. CDR3 size: 13 residues. In DNA, the CDR3 is TGCAGTGCTAGCCTTCGGGCAGGGTATGGCTACACCTTC. Its protein is CSASLRAGYGYTF.

At least ten counts were recorded for this clonotype. The V call is TRBV7-9, the J call TRBJ2-7, with 9 bases that match TRBD1. The J segment lost 5 bases and the V segment lost 3 bases, leaving 8 bases of the junction unmatched. Germline V CDR1 and CDR2: SEHNR, FQNEAQ (reference sequence). The CDR3 is 15 amino acids. The CDR3 loop reads CASSFLRDRVDEQYF. CDR3 coding DNA: TGTGCCAGCAGCTTCCTCCGGGACAGGGTGGACGAGCAGTACTTC. The full variable domain, with the rest looked up from reference TRBV7-9 and TRBJ2-7, is DTGVSQNPRHKITKRGQNVTFRCDPISEHNRLYWYRQTLGQGPEFLTYFQNEAQLEKSRLLSDRFSAERPKGSFSTLEIQRTEQGDSAMYLCASSFLRDRVDEQYFGPGTRLTVT.

This clonotype has only a few counts. This sequence joins TRBV9 and TRBJ2-1; perhaps D is TRBD1 or TRBD2 (5 bases each). CDR1 is SGDLS, CDR2 YYNGEE, per germline. The CDR3 length is 15 residues. Deletions cut 1 base from V and 7 bases from J, with 15 bases between. CDR3 coding DNA: TGTGCCAGCAGCGTAAAGGCCGGGACCGCAAATGAGCAGTTCTTC. Protein: CASSVKAGTANEQFF.

In this sample, this clonotype turned up many times. The V and J genes are TRBV10-3 and TRBJ1-1; no clear D. The germline gives CDR1 ENHRY, CDR2 SYGVKD. This CDR3 has 13 residues. Deletions cut 1 base from V and 0 bases from J, with 3 bases between. For the CDR3, the DNA is TGTGCCATCAGTGAGTACCTGAACACTGAAGCTTTCTTT. It encodes CAISEYLNTEAFF.

This rearrangement joins TRBV3-1 to TRBJ2-5; D gene ambiguous. V shed 8 bases and J shed 1 base, with 11 bases lying between them. The CDR3 has 13 residues. Germline values: CDR1 LGHDT, CDR2 YNNKEL (reference sequence). CDR3 in amino acids: CASGWVSQETQYF. CDR3 nucleotides: TGTGCCAGCGGATGGGTCAGCCAAGAGACCCAGTACTTC.

This clonotype was seen ten or more times. The chain couples TRBV29-1 to TRBJ1-1, with 8 bases lining up with TRBD1. CDR1 and CDR2 (germline): SQVTM, ANQGSEA. This CDR3 is 13 amino acids long. The ends lost 4 bases at V and 2 bases at J; junction bases unmatched: 3. The CDR3 DNA follows: TGCAGCGTTGCGGGACAGGCTAACACTGAAGCTTTCTTT. Residues: CSVAGQANTEAFF.

This clonotype was counted ten times or more. The chain employs TRBV7-9 and TRBJ1-5; 7 bases agree with TRBD1. The V gene's germline CDR1 is SEHNR and CDR2 FQNEAQ (reference sequence). The CDR3 length is 14 residues. J was trimmed by 6 bases and V by 0 bases; bases with no gene match: 2. The DNA of the CDR3 is TGTGCCAGCAGCTTAGCGACAGGGAGTCAGCCCCAGCATTTT. Residues: CASSLATGSQPQHF.

V usage is TRBV24-1 and J usage is TRBJ2-3; TRBD2 agrees at 9 bases. This CDR3 is built from 12 residues. Trimming cost V 5 bases and J 9 bases; bases outside gene matches: 2. Germline V gene data show CDR1 as KGHDR and CDR2 as SFDVKD. CDR3 DNA: TGTGCCACCAGTGTAGCGGGGGTCACGCAGTATTTT. This codes for CATSVAGVTQYF.

This clonotype has at least ten counts. The chain couples TRBV23-1 to TRBJ2-6; TRBD1 aligns across 10 bases. TRBV23-1 has ORF status, its function being uncertain. The CDR3 has 19 residues. V was clipped by 0 bases and J by 4 bases; unmatched bases: 9. The CDR3 DNA reads as TGCGCCAGCAGTCAATCGCCCCGGGACAGGGGTCTGGGGGCCAACGTCCTGACTTTC. Amino acid sequence: CASSQSPRDRGLGANVLTF.

There are a few counts of this clonotype. The chain uses TRBV4-3 and TRBJ2-3; possible D gene TRBD1, 6 bases. The CDR3 loop spans 15 amino acids. CDR1 LGHNA and CDR2 YSLEER come from the germline V gene. V lost 1 base, J lost 5 bases, and 13 bases lay in between. The CDR3 coding sequence is TGCGCCAGCAGCCAAGTAGACAGGCCCGGAGATACGCAGTATTTT. This encodes CASSQVDRPGDTQYF.

This clonotype was observed many times. The rearrangement links TRBV29-1 to TRBJ1-2, with TRBD1 matching over 8 bases. The CDR3 covers 13 residues. J gave up 1 base and V 6 bases, and 4 bases lay outside the gene matches. CDR1 and CDR2 from the germline V gene are SQVTM and ANQGSEA. In nucleotides, the CDR3 is TGCAGCGTAGACGGACAGGGTAACTATGGCTACACCTTC. Translation: CSVDGQGNYGYTF.

This clonotype came up a few times. This chain links TRBV12-3 or TRBV12-4 with TRBJ1-2, with 7 bases identical to TRBD1. The CDR3 covers 14 residues. Unmatched junction bases numbered 8, after V lost 6 bases and J lost 4 bases. The CDR3 DNA sequence: TGTGCCAGCAGCCGGGACAGCTTCTCCTATGGCTACACCTTC. Encoded protein: CASSRDSFSYGYTF.

This clonotype was counted at least ten times. The chain couples TRBV7-3 to TRBJ1-6; TRBD1 agrees at 8 bases. Trimming took 2 bases from V and 9 from J; bases not matched to a gene: 6. Germline assignment: CDR1 SGHTA and CDR2 FQGTGA. This CDR3 is 15 amino acids long. CDR3 nucleotide sequence: TGTGCCAGCAGCTTACGGCCAGGGGGCAGTTCACCCCTCCACTTT. Its protein is CASSLRPGGSSPLHF.

This clonotype showed up many times. The chain joins TRBV25-1 to TRBJ2-3; maybe TRBD1 (6 bases). The CDR3 is 15 amino acids. Trimming took 4 bases from V and 2 from J, leaving 13 bases between them. Germline V gives CDR1 MGHDK, CDR2 SYGVNS. The CDR3 region is CASSGGGRFTDTQYF. The CDR3 DNA is TGTGCCAGCAGTGGTGGGGGCCGATTCACAGATACGCAGTATTTT.

This chain joins TRBV6-4 and TRBJ2-3; perhaps TRBD1 as D (6 bases). CDR1 and CDR2 (germline): MRHNA, SNTAGT. V lost 8 bases, J lost 1 base, and 10 bases lay in between. The CDR3 totals 13 residues. CDR3 in amino acids: CASAAGGTDTQYF. The CDR3 bases are TGTGCCAGCGCGGCAGGGGGCACAGATACGCAGTATTTT.

The chain employs TRBV2 and TRBJ1-1; D unclear. V was pared by 7 bases and J by 4 bases, with 13 bases between. CDR1 and CDR2 from the germline V gene are SNHLY and FYNNEI. The CDR3 sequence is 13 residues long. The CDR3 region has the DNA TGTGCCAGCATGCCTGGCGTGAGCACTGAAGCTTTCTTT. This sequence encodes CASMPGVSTEAFF.

Concerning this clonotype: This clone may be a read error of a much larger clone one base away. The chain uses TRBV11-3 and TRBJ2-3, with a weak D call TRBD1 (5 bases). Germline CDR1 is SGHNT and CDR2 is YENEEA. The CDR3 is 12 amino acids. The V end was cut by 5 bases, the J end by 3 bases, with 6 bases between. This CDR3 is CASSPGTDTQYF. In DNA form, the CDR3 reads TGTGCCAGCAGCCCAGGGACAGATACGCAGTATTTT.

This clonotype was counted between two and nine times. V gene TRBV7-2 combines with J gene TRBJ1-5; a possible D gene is TRBD1 (6 bases). The CDR3 loop spans 16 amino acids. The germline CDR1 and CDR2 sequences are SGHTA and FQGNSA. The germline V and J ends were trimmed by 5 bases and 2 bases, with 16 bases remaining between them. The CDR3 coding sequence is TGTGCCAGCAGCCTTTCTGGACAGTGGGGCAATCAGCCCCAGCATTTT. Its translation is CASSLSGQWGNQPQHF.

This clonotype showed up many times. The chain has TRBV3-1 and TRBJ1-6, with D possibly TRBD1 on 5 matching bases. Trimming pared 0 bases from V and 9 bases from J, leaving 12 bases between. The length of the CDR3 is 15 residues. Germline-derived CDR1 and CDR2 are LGHDT and YNNKEL (reference sequence). CDR3 region: CASSQDRGLGSPLHF. The CDR3 region has the DNA TGTGCCAGCAGCCAAGATCGGGGCCTTGGTTCACCCCTCCACTTT.

At least ten counts were recorded for this clonotype. This rearrangement joins TRBV20-1 to TRBJ2-5; D is undetermined. The germline V and J ends were trimmed by 6 bases and 4 bases, with 12 bases remaining between them. The CDR3 spans 12 residues. Germline assignment: CDR1 DFQATT and CDR2 SNEGSKA (reference sequence). The CDR3 nucleotides are TGCAGTGCCCAAGAAAATCGAGAGACCCAGTACTTC. Amino acid sequence: CSAQENRETQYF.

This clonotype was seen many times. The rearrangement joins TRBV12-3 or TRBV12-4 to TRBJ1-2; D is ambiguous. This CDR3 region has 13 residues. V lost 3 bases and J 1 base, leaving 6 bases between the germline ends. The CDR3 nucleotides read TGTGCCAGCAGTTTCGAGGTTAACTATGGCTACACCTTC. As protein: CASSFEVNYGYTF.

The chain combines TRBV20-1 with TRBJ2-5; TRBD2 agrees at 7 bases. Looked up from germline, CDR1 is DFQATT and CDR2 is SNEGSKA (reference sequence). The CDR3 extends over 14 amino acids. V was clipped by 2 bases and J by 3 bases; unmatched bases: 6. CDR3 sequence reads: CSARMAGDKETQYF. For the CDR3, the DNA is TGCAGTGCTAGAATGGCGGGGGATAAAGAGACCCAGTACTTC.

V gene TRBV11-1 combines with J gene TRBJ2-7, with D maybe TRBD2 (5 bases). CDR1 is SGHAT and CDR2 is FQDESV in the germline V gene (reference sequence). This CDR3 contains 13 residues. The V end was cut by 5 bases, the J end by 4 bases, with 12 bases between. This CDR3 reads CASSEGAKYEQYF. The CDR3 nucleotides read TGTGCCAGCAGCGAGGGAGCTAAGTACGAGCAGTACTTC. Combining the CDR3 with reference TRBV11-1 and TRBJ2-7 gives the whole variable domain EAEVAQSPRYKITEKSQAVAFWCDPISGHATLYWYRQILGQGPELLVQFQDESVVDDSQLPKDRFSAERLKGVDSTLKIQPAELGDSAMYLCASSEGAKYEQYFGPGTRLTVT.

Points on this clonotype: The DNA is left out, because the CDR3 cannot be placed on it with certainty; the CDR3 is given as TCRdb lists it. The genes are TRBV5-6 and TRBJ2-1. Germline V gene lookup returns CDR1 SGHDT and CDR2 YYEEEE. The CDR3 is 14 amino acids long, termini counted. CDR3 sequence: CASILGAGYNEQFF.

This clonotype was picked up many times. The chain links TRBV4-2 to TRBJ2-1, with no clear D. V was trimmed by 0 bases and J by 0 bases, leaving 6 bases between them. Per the germline V gene, CDR1 is LGHNA and CDR2 is YNFKEQ. The CDR3 loop spans 15 amino acids. In DNA, the CDR3 is TGTGCCAGCAGCCAAGAAGCGAGCTCCTACAATGAGCAGTTCTTC. Translated, it gives CASSQEASSYNEQFF.

The rearrangement joins TRBV3-1 to TRBJ2-7; D might be TRBD2 (6 bases). Trimming took off 5 bases at V and 3 bases at J, with 14 bases between the two ends. Germline V lookup: CDR1 LGHDT, CDR2 YNNKEL (reference sequence). The CDR3 is 14 residues long. The CDR3 loop reads CASSKGIGGYEQYF. CDR3 nucleotides: TGTGCCAGCAGCAAGGGAATCGGGGGCTACGAGCAGTACTTC.

The chain is built from TRBV28 and TRBJ1-6, with 9 nucleotides matching TRBD1. Germline V gives CDR1 MDHEN, CDR2 SYDVKM. J lost 5 bases, V lost 8 bases, and 4 bases had no gene match. The CDR3 runs 14 residues. CDR3 residues: CASGGQGDNSPLHF. CDR3 sequence (DNA): TGTGCCAGCGGGGGACAGGGTGATAATTCACCCCTCCACTTT.